The 25 T cell receptor beta chains given below trace back to one sample, sequenced in a study of OX40 agonist ivuxolimab in advanced cancers. The table came from immunoSEQ multiplex PCR; TCRdb's copy has only in-frame clones and leaves some out. The repertoire holds 100,000 or so clones, with roughly nine tenths as singletons. Sequences were derived from CD4+ or CD8+ T cells sorted from blood, sampled in a trial of the OX40 agonist ivuxolimab. These receptors all stem from an adult with an advanced solid tumor such as melanoma, head and neck, liver or kidney cancer.

CDR3 bases: TGTGCCAGTAGTATAGTCGGGAATCAGCCCCAGCATTTT. It is translated as CASSIVGNQPQHF. The J gene is TRBJ1-5, the V gene TRBV19, with D unresolved. With 1 base removed from V and 4 bases from J, the gap between germline ends came to 5 bases. The CDR3 has 13 amino acids. Germline assignment: CDR1 LNHDA and CDR2 SQIVND (reference sequence).

The chain carries TRBV5-1 and TRBJ2-7, with unresolved D. CDR1 is SGHRS, CDR2 YFSETQ, per germline. The germline V and J ends were trimmed by 4 bases and 2 bases, with 19 bases remaining between them. CDR3 length: 16 residues. In DNA, the CDR3 is TGCGCCAGCAGCCCAGGATTCCCTCCCCTTCCCTACGAGCAGTACGTC. It specifies CASSPGFPPLPYEQYV.

This chain links TRBV6-6 with TRBJ2-1; D gene uncertain. The ends were cut back, 6 bases at V and 9 bases at J, with 9 bases in the middle. The CDR3 loop spans 11 amino acids. The germline V gene encodes CDR1 MNHNY and CDR2 SVGAGI (reference sequence). In nucleotides, the CDR3 is TGTGCCAGCAGAAAGGGCGGTGAGCAGTTCTTC. Translation: CASRKGGEQFF.

The chain uses TRBV5-1 and TRBJ2-5; D remains ambiguous. The CDR3 contains 14 residues. The ends were cut back, 2 bases at V and 1 base at J, with 9 bases in the middle. CDR1 and CDR2 (germline): SGHRS, YFSETQ. CDR3 nucleotides: TGCGCCAGCAGCTTTCGACGGATCCAAGAGACCCAGTACTTC. Translation gives CASSFRRIQETQYF.

The chain uses TRBV28 and TRBJ2-7; maybe TRBD2 (5 bases). The CDR3 extends over 14 amino acids. V was clipped by 4 bases and J by 6 bases, with 16 bases between them. The germline V gene has CDR1 MDHEN and CDR2 SYDVKM. The CDR3 loop reads CASSSLPGTSEQYF. The CDR3 region has the DNA TGTGCCAGCAGTTCGTTGCCGGGCACTAGCGAGCAGTACTTC.

In this sample, this clone turned up once. The chain carries TRBV7-8 and TRBJ2-7; 8 nucleotides line up with TRBD2. Trimming took 5 bases from V and 5 from J; bases not matched to a gene: 8. CDR1 is SGHVS and CDR2 is FQNEAQ in the germline V gene. The CDR3 contains 14 residues. CDR3 loop: CASSTGLGLNEQYV. DNA for the CDR3: TGTGCCAGCAGCACGGGACTAGGATTAAACGAGCAGTACGTC.

This clone occurred once. This chain joins TRBV7-2 and TRBJ1-2; D is unclear. The CDR3 has 16 amino acids. Per germline, CDR1 SGHTA and CDR2 FQGNSA. The germline V and J ends were trimmed by 0 bases and 6 bases, with 17 bases remaining between them. CDR3 protein: CASSLAQEGSSDGYTF. The CDR3 DNA reads as TGTGCCAGCAGCTTAGCGCAAGAGGGATCTAGCGATGGCTACACCTTC.

The CDR3 sequence is CASSLVLASSYNEQFF. In DNA, the CDR3 is TGTGCCAGCAGCTTAGTCCTAGCTAGCTCCTACAATGAGCAGTTCTTC. J is TRBJ2-1 and V is TRBV7-3; D may be TRBD2 (5 bases). The V end was cut by 2 bases, the J end by 0 bases, with 11 bases between. Per germline, CDR1 SGHTA and CDR2 FQGTGA. This CDR3 contains 16 residues.

The gene calls are TRBV27 and TRBJ2-1; 10 nucleotides match TRBD2. V dropped 2 bases and J dropped 10; count of bases not matched to a gene: 5. The CDR3 has 14 residues. The germline V gene encodes CDR1 MNHEY and CDR2 SMNVEV (reference sequence). The CDR3 coding sequence is TGTGCCAGCAGTTTAATGGATAGCGGGAGGGAGCAGTTCTTC. Residues: CASSLMDSGREQFF.

The rearrangement links TRBV21-1 to TRBJ1-1; TRBD1 is the table's D call and was not checked against the DNA. TRBV21-1 is shown as a pseudogene. The CDR3 runs 17 residues. CDR3 in amino acids: CASSTPGQVKRLTEAFF. CDR3 nucleotides: TGTGCCAGCAGCACCCCCGGACAGGTTAAGAGGTTGACTGAAGCTTTCTTT.

The DNA of the CDR3 is TGTGCCAGTAGTATAGGAGGGCCTAAAGCTAGCTACACCTTC. This encodes CASSIGGPKASYTF. V usage is TRBV19 and J usage is TRBJ1-2; the D is unclear. CDR3 length: 14 residues. Trimming pared 1 base from V and 9 bases from J, leaving 15 bases between. CDR1 and CDR2 from the germline V gene are LNHDA and SQIVND (reference sequence).

The rearrangement links TRBV7-9 to TRBJ1-2; weak D call: TRBD1 (6 bases). Germline CDR1 SEHNR, CDR2 FQNEAQ (reference sequence). The length of the CDR3 is 13 residues. V lost 2 bases and J 2 bases, leaving 6 bases between the germline ends. The CDR3 loop is CASSLQGNYGYTF. In DNA, the CDR3 is TGTGCCAGCAGCTTACAGGGGAACTATGGCTACACCTTC.

The V and J genes are TRBV6-5 and TRBJ2-1; no reliable D call. The CDR3 runs to 12 residues. Trimming pared 1 base from V and 9 bases from J, leaving 7 bases between. Germline assignment: CDR1 MNHEY and CDR2 SVGAGI. The CDR3, as DNA: TGTGCCAGCAGTTACTACGGCGGTGAGCAGTTCTTC. Translating it yields CASSYYGGEQFF.

The chain couples TRBV7-9 to TRBJ1-6; the D gene is possibly TRBD1 (6 bases). The CDR3 consists of 17 residues. V was shortened by 5 bases and J by 7 bases, with 21 bases between the two germline ends. The germline gives CDR1 SEHNR, CDR2 FQNEAQ (reference sequence). This chain's CDR3 is CASSGLGGTQGNSPLHF. As DNA, the CDR3 is TGTGCCAGCAGCGGATTGGGGGGCACCCAAGGGAATTCACCCCTCCACTTT.

This sequence joins TRBV20-1 and TRBJ2-7; D gene ambiguous. The CDR3 runs to 10 residues. V dropped 6 bases and J dropped 7 bases, with 10 bases sitting between them. Per germline, CDR1 DFQATT and CDR2 SNEGSKA (reference sequence). As DNA, the CDR3 is TGCAGTGCCCTAGAGGAGGAGCAGTACTTC. It is translated as CSALEEEQYF.

This sequence joins TRBV18 and TRBJ1-2; perhaps TRBD1 as D (6 bases). V shed 6 bases and J shed 7 bases, with 15 bases lying between them. The germline CDR1 and CDR2 sequences are KGHSH and LQKENI. The CDR3 is 13 residues long. CDR3 region: CASSPGDIRGYTF. In nucleotides, the CDR3 is TGTGCCAGCTCCCCGGGGGACATTCGTGGCTACACCTTC.

The chain uses TRBV5-1 and TRBJ1-3; D is possibly TRBD1 (6 bases). With 1 base removed from V and 2 bases from J, the gap between germline ends came to 16 bases. The CDR3 is made up of 17 amino acids. The germline V gene has CDR1 SGHRS and CDR2 YFSETQ. CDR3 nucleotide sequence: TGCGCCAGCAGCTTGAGTCCGGGGGCCTCCCCTGGAAACACCATATATTTT. Its protein is CASSLSPGASPGNTIYF.

The chain links TRBV28 to TRBJ1-5; D not certain. The V end lost 6 bases, the J end lost 4 bases, and 4 bases lay between the germline ends. The CDR3 extends over 11 amino acids. Germline values: CDR1 MDHEN, CDR2 SYDVKM. CDR3 sequence reads: CASRNNQPQHF. The DNA of the CDR3 is TGTGCCAGCAGGAATAATCAGCCCCAGCATTTT.

The chain links TRBV18 to TRBJ1-2; D possibly corresponds to TRBD1 (6 bases). The V end lost 2 bases, the J end lost 5 bases, and 15 bases lay between the germline ends. Germline values: CDR1 KGHSH, CDR2 LQKENI. The CDR3 is made up of 15 amino acids. CDR3 sequence reads: CASSPAAGVEYGYTF. The CDR3 region has the DNA TGTGCCAGCTCACCAGCGGCAGGGGTTGAGTATGGCTACACCTTC. Variable domain in full (rest from reference TRBV18 and TRBJ1-2): NAGVMQNPRHLVRRRGQEARLRCSPMKGHSHVYWYRQLPEEGLKFMVYLQKENIIDESGMPKERFSAEFPKEGPSILRIQQVVRGDSAAYFCASSPAAGVEYGYTFGSGTRLTVV.

The chain combines TRBV27 with TRBJ1-2; 8 nucleotides align to TRBD1. Germline values: CDR1 MNHEY, CDR2 SMNVEV (reference sequence). The V segment lost 6 bases and the J segment 0 bases; nucleotides outside the gene matches: 18. CDR3 length: 19 amino acids. CDR3 bases: TGTGCCAGCAGCCAAAAGGCCTTTAGACAGGGGTTCCCTAACTATGGCTACACCTTC. It specifies CASSQKAFRQGFPNYGYTF.

The CDR3 DNA follows: TGTGCCAGCACCGAAGGGCTAGTGGGTGGGGAGCTGTTTTTT. This encodes CASTEGLVGGELFF. The chain uses TRBV2 and TRBJ2-2; no clear D. V gave up 7 bases and J gave up 8 bases, with 17 bases separating them. CDR3 length equals 14 residues. Germline loops: CDR1 SNHLY, CDR2 FYNNEI.

This clone has only a few counts. The V call is TRBV4-1, the J call TRBJ2-1, with 12 bases matching TRBD2. Germline V gives CDR1 MGHRA, CDR2 YSYEKL. J lost 0 bases, V lost 4 bases, and 4 bases had no gene match. The CDR3 length is 17 residues. The CDR3 here is CASSRGGLAGSYNEQFF. CDR3 DNA sequence: TGCGCCAGCAGCCGCGGGGGACTAGCGGGCTCCTACAATGAGCAGTTCTTC.

The chain combines TRBV28 with TRBJ2-3, with 7 bases matching TRBD2. J gave up 8 bases and V 6 bases, and 11 bases lay outside the gene matches. Germline V gene sequence: CDR1 MDHEN, CDR2 SYDVKM. This CDR3 has 14 residues. CDR3 region: CASSPGGMGGTQYF. The CDR3 DNA sequence: TGTGCCAGCAGCCCGGGGGGAATGGGGGGTACGCAGTATTTT.

This sequence joins TRBV6-5 and TRBJ1-1, with D unclear. The length of the CDR3 is 13 residues. V was cut by 0 bases and J by 3 bases, with 5 bases left in between. Germline values: CDR1 MNHEY, CDR2 SVGAGI. CDR3 nucleotides: TGTGCCAGCAGTTACTCAAGGGACACTGAAGCTTTCTTT. As protein: CASSYSRDTEAFF.

The V call is TRBV4-1, the J call TRBJ2-1; the match to TRBD2 covers 8 bases. This CDR3 spans 16 amino acids. Germline CDR1 reads MGHRA; CDR2 reads YSYEKL. The junction had 15 bases not matched to a gene; V was cut back by 4 bases and J by 10 bases. The CDR3 loop reads CASSPLGAAGAGEQFF. Here the CDR3 DNA reads TGCGCCAGCAGCCCTCTAGGGGCAGCGGGAGCGGGAGAGCAGTTCTTC.